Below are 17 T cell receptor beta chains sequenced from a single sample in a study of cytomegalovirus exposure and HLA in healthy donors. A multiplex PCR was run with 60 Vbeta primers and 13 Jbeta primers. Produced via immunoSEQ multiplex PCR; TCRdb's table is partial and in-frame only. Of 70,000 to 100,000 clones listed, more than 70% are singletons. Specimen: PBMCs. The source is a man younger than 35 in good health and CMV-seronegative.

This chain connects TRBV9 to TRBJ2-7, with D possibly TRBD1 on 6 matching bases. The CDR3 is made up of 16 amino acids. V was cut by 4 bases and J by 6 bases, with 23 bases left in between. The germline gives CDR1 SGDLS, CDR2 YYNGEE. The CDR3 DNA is TGTGCCAGCAGCCCTCAGACAGGTACCGGTGCAGGCGAGCAGTACTTC. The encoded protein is CASSPQTGTGAGEQYF.

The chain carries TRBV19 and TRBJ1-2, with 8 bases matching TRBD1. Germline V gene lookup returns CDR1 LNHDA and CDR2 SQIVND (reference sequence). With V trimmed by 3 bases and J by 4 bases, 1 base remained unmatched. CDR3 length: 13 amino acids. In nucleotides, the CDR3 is TGTGCCAGTAGTATCGGACAGGGCTATGGCTACACCTTC. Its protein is CASSIGQGYGYTF.

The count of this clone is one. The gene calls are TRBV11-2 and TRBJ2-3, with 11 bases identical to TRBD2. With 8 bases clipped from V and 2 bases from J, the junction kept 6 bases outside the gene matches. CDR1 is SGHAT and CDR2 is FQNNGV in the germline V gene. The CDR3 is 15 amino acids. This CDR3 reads CASVLAGGHTDTQYF. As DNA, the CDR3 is TGTGCCAGCGTCCTAGCGGGGGGACACACAGATACGCAGTATTTT.

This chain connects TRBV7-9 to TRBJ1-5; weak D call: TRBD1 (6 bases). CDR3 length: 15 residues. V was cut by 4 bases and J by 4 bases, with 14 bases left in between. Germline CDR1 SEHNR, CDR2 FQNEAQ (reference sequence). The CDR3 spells CASSSGTIKNQPQHF. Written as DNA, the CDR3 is TGTGCCAGCAGCTCCGGGACAATAAAGAATCAGCCCCAGCATTTT.

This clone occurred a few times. CDR3 loop: CASSAGQSYNEQFF. DNA for the CDR3: TGTGCCAGCAGTGCCGGACAGTCCTACAATGAGCAGTTCTTC. This rearrangement joins TRBV2 to TRBJ2-1; D possibly corresponds to TRBD1 (6 bases). The V end was cut by 4 bases, the J end by 1 base, with 8 bases between. The CDR3 has 14 residues. Germline CDR1 SNHLY, CDR2 FYNNEI. Together with reference TRBV2 and TRBJ2-1, the CDR3 gives the full variable domain: EPEVTQTPSHQVTQMGQEVILRCVPISNHLYFYWYRQILGQKVEFLVSFYNNEISEKSEIFDDQFSVERPDGSNFTLKIRSTKLEDSAMYFCASSAGQSYNEQFFGPGTRLTVL.

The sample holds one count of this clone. The CDR3 coding sequence is TGTGCCAGCAGCTTAAGGAGGGACCTCTCCTACGAGCAGTACTTC. It specifies CASSLRRDLSYEQYF. V and J are TRBV7-8 and TRBJ2-7; D may be TRBD2 (6 bases). Trimming took 2 bases from V and 0 from J, leaving 11 bases between them. The CDR3 consists of 15 residues. In germline, CDR1 is SGHVS, CDR2 FQNEAQ.

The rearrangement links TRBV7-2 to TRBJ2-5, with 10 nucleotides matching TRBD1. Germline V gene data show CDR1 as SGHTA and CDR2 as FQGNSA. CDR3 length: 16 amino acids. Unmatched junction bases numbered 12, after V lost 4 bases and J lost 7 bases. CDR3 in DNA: TGTGCCAGCAGCTCTAGGGGACAGGGGCCGGGTGGGACCCAGTACTTC. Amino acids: CASSSRGQGPGGTQYF. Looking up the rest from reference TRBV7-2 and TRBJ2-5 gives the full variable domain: GAGVSQSPSNKVTEKGKDVELRCDPISGHTALYWYRQSLGQGLEFLIYFQGNSAPDKSGLPSDRFSAERTGGSVSTLTIQRTQQEDSAVYLCASSSRGQGPGGTQYFGPGTRLLVL.

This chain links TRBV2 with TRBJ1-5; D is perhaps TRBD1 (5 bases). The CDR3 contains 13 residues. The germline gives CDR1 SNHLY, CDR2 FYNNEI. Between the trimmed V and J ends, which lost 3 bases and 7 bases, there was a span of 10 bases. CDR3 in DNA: TGTGCCAGCAGTGAGGAGGGGAACCAGCCCCAGCATTTT. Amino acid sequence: CASSEEGNQPQHF.

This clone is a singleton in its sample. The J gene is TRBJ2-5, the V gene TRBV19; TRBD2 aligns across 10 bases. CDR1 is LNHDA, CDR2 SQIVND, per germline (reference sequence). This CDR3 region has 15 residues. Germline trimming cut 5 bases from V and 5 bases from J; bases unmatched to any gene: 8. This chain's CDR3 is CASSRASGGGETQYF. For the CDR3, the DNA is TGTGCCAGTAGTCGGGCTAGCGGGGGAGGGGAGACCCAGTACTTC.

The chain's CDR3 is CASRPTTSSYEQYF. The CDR3 DNA follows: TGTGCCAGCAGACCGACAACGAGCTCCTACGAGCAGTACTTC. The chain carries TRBV27 and TRBJ2-7; D call uncertain. Looked up from germline, CDR1 is MNHEY and CDR2 is SMNVEV (reference sequence). This CDR3 spans 14 amino acids. Trimming removed 6 bases at V and 0 bases at J, with 12 bases between.

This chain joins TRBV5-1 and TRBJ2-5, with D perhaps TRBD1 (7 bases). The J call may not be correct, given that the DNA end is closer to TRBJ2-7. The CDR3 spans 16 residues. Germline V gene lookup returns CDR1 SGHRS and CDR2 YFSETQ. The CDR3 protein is CASSLAEQGGRYEQYF. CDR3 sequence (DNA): TGCGCCAGCAGCTTGGCTGAGCAGGGGGGTCGGTACGAGCAGTACTTC.

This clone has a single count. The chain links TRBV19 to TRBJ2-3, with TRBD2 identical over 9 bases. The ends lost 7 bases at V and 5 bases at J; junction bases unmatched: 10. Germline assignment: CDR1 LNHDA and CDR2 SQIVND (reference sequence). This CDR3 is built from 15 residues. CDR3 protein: CASMLAGSFGDTQYF. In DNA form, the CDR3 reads TGTGCCAGTATGCTAGCGGGGTCGTTCGGAGATACGCAGTATTTT.

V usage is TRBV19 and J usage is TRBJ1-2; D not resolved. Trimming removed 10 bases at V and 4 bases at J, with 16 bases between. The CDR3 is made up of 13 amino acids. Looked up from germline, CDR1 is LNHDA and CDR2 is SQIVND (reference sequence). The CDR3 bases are TGTGCCACCCAGATTCCCGCTGGCTATGGCTACACCTTC. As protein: CATQIPAGYGYTF.

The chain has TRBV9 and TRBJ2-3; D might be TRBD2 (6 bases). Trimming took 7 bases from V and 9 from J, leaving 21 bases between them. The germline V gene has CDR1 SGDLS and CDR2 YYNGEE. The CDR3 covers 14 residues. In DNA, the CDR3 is TGTGCCAGCTCCCGGGGTGGGGGGTCAGGCACGCAGTATTTT. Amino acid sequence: CASSRGGGSGTQYF.

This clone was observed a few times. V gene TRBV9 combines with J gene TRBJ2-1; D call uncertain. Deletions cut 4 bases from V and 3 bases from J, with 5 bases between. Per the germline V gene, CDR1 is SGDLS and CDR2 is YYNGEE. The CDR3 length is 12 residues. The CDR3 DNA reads TGTGCCAGCAGCCTAAACTACAATGAGCAGTTCTTC. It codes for CASSLNYNEQFF.

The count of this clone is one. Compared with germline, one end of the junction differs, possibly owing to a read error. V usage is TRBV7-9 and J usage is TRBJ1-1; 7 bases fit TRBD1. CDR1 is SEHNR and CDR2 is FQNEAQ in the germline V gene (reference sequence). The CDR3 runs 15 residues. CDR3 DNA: TGTTCCAGCAGCGACCAGGGGGACGGTGTTACTGAAGCTTTCTTT. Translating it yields CSSSDQGDGVTEAFF.

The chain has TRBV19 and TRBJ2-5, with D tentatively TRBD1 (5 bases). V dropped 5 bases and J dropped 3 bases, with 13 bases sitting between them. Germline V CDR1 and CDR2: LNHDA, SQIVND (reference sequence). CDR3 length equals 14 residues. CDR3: CASSGASGKETQYF. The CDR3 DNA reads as TGTGCCAGTAGTGGCGCGTCAGGGAAAGAGACCCAGTACTTC. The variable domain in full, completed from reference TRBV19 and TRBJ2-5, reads DGGITQSPKYLFRKEGQNVTLSCEQNLNHDAMYWYRQDPGQGLRLIYYSQIVNDFQKGDIAEGYSVSREKKESFPLTVTSAQKNPTAFYLCASSGASGKETQYFGPGTRLLVL.